This is a list of T cell receptor beta chains from one sample in a study of shared clonotypes between healthy human individuals. Repertoires were generated with immunoSEQ multiplex PCR, while TCRdb's copy carries only in-frame clones and drops some. The sample has around 940,000 clones; approximately 80% are singletons. Sequencing used memory CD4+ T cells sorted from blood. The receptors were gathered from a man aged 18 to 35 in good health. The CDR3 runs from the conserved cysteine through the conserved F or W. Only part of the rows carry a size: once, few, many, or a class if the clone is expanded.

V | length | size | CDR3
TRBV5-6 | 16 | . | CASSQGSPGSNQPQHF
TRBV6-1 | 14 | many | CASSEVGGTDTQYF
TRBV6-1 | 15 | . | CATQGRQGNSYEQYF
TRBV6-5 | 16 | . | CASSYSPGQGSYEQYF
TRBV11-1 | 14 | . | CASSPMGITDTQYF
TRBV30 | 15 | few | CAWSRYRGRDTEAFF
TRBV4-1 | 16 | many | CASSQDPQGVNSPLHF
TRBV11-2 | 12 | . | CASSSRTTEAFF
TRBV19 | 14 | once | CASSIRGTSYEQYF
TRBV4-1 | 15 | . | CASSQVDRDLEKLFF
TRBV5-5 | 15 | . | CASSLVTDGNTEAFF
TRBV10-3 | 12 | few | CASNRGGDTQYF
TRBV7-2 | 14 | few | CASSLRPNQETQYF
TRBV5-4 | 16 | once | CASSLGSGSRGAGYTF
TRBV10-3 | 15 | . | CAISEGQVAVWEQYF
TRBV4-3 | 15 | . | CASSQGRSGNQPQHF
TRBV9 | 16 | once | CASSVVAGGYQETQYF
TRBV7-3 | 13 | . | CASSLIRDTEAFF
TRBV18 | 15 | . | CASSLSGDSNQPQHF
TRBV4-2 | 18 | . | CASSQTGGTSSYNSPLHF
TRBV6-1 | 15 | . | CASSFRQGASQPQHF
TRBV27 | 18 | . | CASSLSSTGYKVNTEAFF
TRBV7-9 | 15 | . | CASSLAGGSRYEQYF
TRBV5-1 | 14 | . | CASSLRQGPGELFF
TRBV7-9 | 15 | . | CASSQFWASNTEAFF
TRBV7-2 | 16 | . | CASSSTDGGWTETQYF
TRBV7-2 | 16 | . | CASSRPTGGASGELFF
TRBV12-5 | 15 | once | CASGPSSGDTDTQYF
TRBV5-4 | 15 | once | CASSLGDRNHYEQYF
TRBV7-2 | 15 | . | CASSFGGLAKNIQYF
TRBV30 | 14 | . | CAWSVLDRAYEQYF
TRBV4-1 | 15 | . | CASSQDQQVDYGYTF
TRBV30 | 15 | . | CAWSGPAGLQETQYF
TRBV9 | 15 | . | CASSASSVNTDTQYF
TRBV6-1 | 12 | . | CASRSTNYGYTF
TRBV10-2 | 12 | . | CASGQGVETQYF
TRBV27 | 15 | few | CASLERPYSNQPQHF
TRBV15 | 15 | . | CATSRDRTYTGELFF
TRBV29-1 | 15 | . | CSVRDSTAEREKLFF
TRBV6-6 | 15 | few | CASSYYGRPADEQYF
TRBV7-9 | 13 | . | CASSPGPGAEQYF
TRBV28 | 16 | many | CASTPNRDYSNQPQHF
TRBV6-5 | 15 | . | CASRSTAGGPDEQYF